The T cell receptor (beta chain) described here comes from a study of cytotoxic CD8 clonotypes in ibrutinib-treated CLL. Study details: Of the patients, about a dozen were relapsed/refractory, roughly 16 treatment-naive and roughly 17 IGHV unmutated. Following treatment for a median about 12 months, range 6 to 36, response samples were then taken. Overall study results and limits: Patients with sustained remission and those progressing were sampled at differing times.

Profiled with immunoSEQ multiplex PCR; TCRdb holds only in-frame clones, not every one. This repertoire shows 200,000 to 250,000 clones, more than 65% found once; its top ten account for about 6%. V was cut by 7 bases and J by 3 bases, with 12 bases left in between. The CDR3 extends over 12 amino acids. CDR1 is SQVTM and CDR2 is ANQGSEA in the germline V gene. In regard to this clone: Its antigen is unidentified.

The chain couples TRBV29-1 to TRBJ1-1; the D gene is possibly TRBD1 (6 bases). The TCR was taken from a human donor with chronic lymphocytic leukemia. The source material was PBMCs, sampled after 12 months of ibrutinib treatment. CDR3 protein: CSGTGTDTEAFF. CDR3 nucleotides: TGCAGCGGCACAGGGACGGACACTGAAGCTTTCTTT.